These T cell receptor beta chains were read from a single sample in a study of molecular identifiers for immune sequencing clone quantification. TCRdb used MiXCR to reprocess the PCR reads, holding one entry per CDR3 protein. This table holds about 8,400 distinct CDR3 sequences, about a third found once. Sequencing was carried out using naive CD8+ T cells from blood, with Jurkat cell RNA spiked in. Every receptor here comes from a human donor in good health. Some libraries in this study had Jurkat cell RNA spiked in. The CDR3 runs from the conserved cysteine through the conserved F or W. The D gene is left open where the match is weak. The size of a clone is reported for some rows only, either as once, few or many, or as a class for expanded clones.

cdr3_aa: CSARVAGYEQYF
cdr3_nt: TGCAGTGCTAGAGTGGCGGGATACGAGCAGTACTTC
clone_size: medium-sized
v_call: TRBV20-1
j_call: TRBJ2-7
d_call: .

cdr3_aa: CASSLTGGLADTQYF
cdr3_nt: TGTGCCAGCAGTCTAACAGGGGGCCTCGCAGATACGCAGTATTTT
clone_size: medium-sized
v_call: TRBV12-3/TRBV12-4
j_call: TRBJ2-3
d_call: TRBD1

cdr3_aa: CASSILGGTVYEQYF
cdr3_nt: TGTGCCAGTAGTATTCTCGGGGGGACAGTCTACGAGCAGTACTTC
clone_size: .
v_call: TRBV19
j_call: TRBJ2-7
d_call: .

cdr3_aa: CASTPPGDNWNTQYF
cdr3_nt: TGTGCCAGCACCCCCCCCGGGGACAATTGGAATACGCAGTATTTT
clone_size: .
v_call: TRBV12-3/TRBV12-4
j_call: TRBJ2-3
d_call: .

cdr3_aa: CASRKKGRDEQYF
cdr3_nt: TGTGCCAGCAGGAAGAAGGGCAGAGACGAGCAGTACTTC
clone_size: medium-sized
v_call: TRBV2
j_call: TRBJ2-7
d_call: .

cdr3_aa: CASSQDGRAREQYF
cdr3_nt: TGCGCCAGCAGCCAAGACGGCAGGGCTCGCGAGCAGTACTTC
clone_size: medium-sized
v_call: TRBV4-3
j_call: TRBJ2-7
d_call: .

cdr3_aa: CASSPGTGANYEQYF
cdr3_nt: TGCGCCAGCAGCCCCGGGACAGGGGCGAACTACGAGCAGTACTTC
clone_size: .
v_call: TRBV4-3
j_call: TRBJ2-7
d_call: TRBD1

cdr3_aa: CSLPGLLAEGSYYEQYF
cdr3_nt: TGCAGTTTGCCCGGGTTACTCGCCGAAGGATCCTACTACGAGCAGTACTTC
clone_size: few
v_call: TRBV20-1
j_call: TRBJ2-7
d_call: .

cdr3_aa: CACAPWTGGDQPQHF
cdr3_nt: TGTGCCTGTGCACCCTGGACAGGGGGGGATCAGCCCCAGCATTTT
clone_size: .
v_call: TRBV19
j_call: TRBJ1-5
d_call: TRBD1

cdr3_aa: CASSLAGEVEQYF
cdr3_nt: TGTGCCAGCAGTCTAGCGGGAGAGGTCGAGCAGTACTTC
clone_size: .
v_call: TRBV6-2/TRBV6-3
j_call: TRBJ2-7
d_call: TRBD2

cdr3_aa: CASSPDRGNTDTQYF
cdr3_nt: TGTGCCAGCTCACCAGACAGGGGTAACACAGATACGCAGTATTTT
clone_size: medium-sized
v_call: TRBV18
j_call: TRBJ2-3
d_call: TRBD1

cdr3_aa: CSAGEPGQLQETQYF
cdr3_nt: TGCAGTGCTGGCGAACCGGGACAGTTACAAGAGACCCAGTACTTC
clone_size: few
v_call: TRBV20-1
j_call: TRBJ2-5
d_call: TRBD1

cdr3_aa: CASRSGSTDTQYF
cdr3_nt: TGTGCCAGCAGAAGCGGAAGCACAGATACGCAGTATTTT
clone_size: few
v_call: TRBV7-3
j_call: TRBJ2-3
d_call: .

cdr3_aa: CASSSSPSGRVEDNEQFF
cdr3_nt: TGTGCCAGCAGCTCTTCACCTAGCGGACGTGTGGAAGACAATGAGCAGTTCTTC
clone_size: .
v_call: TRBV9
j_call: TRBJ2-1
d_call: TRBD2

cdr3_aa: CSVDATTSGELFF
cdr3_nt: TGCAGCGTTGATGCGACTACTTCTGGGGAGCTGTTTTTT
clone_size: .
v_call: TRBV29-1
j_call: TRBJ2-2
d_call: .

cdr3_aa: CASSETGRNQPQHF
cdr3_nt: TGTGCCAGCAGCGAAACGGGCCGCAATCAGCCCCAGCATTTT
clone_size: .
v_call: TRBV9
j_call: TRBJ1-5
d_call: .

cdr3_aa: CASSWDSNYGYTF
cdr3_nt: TGTGCCAGCAGCTGGGACAGTAACTATGGCTACACCTTC
clone_size: .
v_call: TRBV28
j_call: TRBJ1-2
d_call: TRBD1

cdr3_aa: CASTEWGYTEAFF
cdr3_nt: TGTGCCAGCACTGAATGGGGCTACACTGAAGCTTTCTTT
clone_size: .
v_call: TRBV6-1
j_call: TRBJ1-1
d_call: .

cdr3_aa: CATPGELNEQFF
cdr3_nt: TGTGCCACCCCCGGGGAGCTCAATGAGCAGTTCTTC
clone_size: few
v_call: TRBV2
j_call: TRBJ2-1
d_call: .

cdr3_aa: CASSLHGFPEKLFF
cdr3_nt: TGTGCCAGCAGTCTTCACGGCTTCCCTGAAAAACTGTTTTTT
clone_size: .
v_call: TRBV7-9
j_call: TRBJ1-4
d_call: .

cdr3_aa: CASSLGGPTGQYF
cdr3_nt: TGTGCCAGCAGCTTAGGTGGCCCGACAGGACAGTACTTC
clone_size: medium-sized
v_call: TRBV13
j_call: TRBJ2-4
d_call: .

cdr3_aa: CASSQPGLAHEQFF
cdr3_nt: TGTGCCAGCAGCCAACCGGGACTAGCCCATGAGCAGTTCTTC
clone_size: few
v_call: TRBV28
j_call: TRBJ2-1
d_call: TRBD2

cdr3_aa: CASNRGEARDTQYF
cdr3_nt: TGTGCCAGCAATCGGGGCGAAGCAAGAGATACGCAGTATTTT
clone_size: medium-sized
v_call: TRBV12-3/TRBV12-4
j_call: TRBJ2-3
d_call: .

cdr3_aa: CASSFAGVRDRTDTQYF
cdr3_nt: TGTGCCAGCAGTTTTGCGGGGGTCAGGGACCGCACAGATACGCAGTATTTT
clone_size: few
v_call: TRBV28
j_call: TRBJ2-3
d_call: TRBD2

cdr3_aa: CASSDDRTMNTEAFF
cdr3_nt: TGTGCCAGCAGTGATGACAGAACGATGAACACTGAAGCTTTCTTT
clone_size: few
v_call: TRBV2
j_call: TRBJ1-1
d_call: .

cdr3_aa: CAIGRISGANVLTF
cdr3_nt: TGTGCCATTGGACGGATCTCTGGGGCCAACGTCCTGACTTTC
clone_size: few
v_call: TRBV28
j_call: TRBJ2-6
d_call: .

cdr3_aa: CSARDSGSYEQYF
cdr3_nt: TGCAGTGCTAGGGATAGCGGGAGTTACGAGCAGTACTTC
clone_size: few
v_call: TRBV20-1
j_call: TRBJ2-7
d_call: TRBD2

cdr3_aa: CASSFSQGANEQYF
cdr3_nt: TGTGCCAGCAGTTTTTCACAGGGGGCAAACGAGCAGTACTTC
clone_size: few
v_call: TRBV12-3/TRBV12-4
j_call: TRBJ2-7
d_call: TRBD1

cdr3_aa: CASSFSQPSYEQYF
cdr3_nt: TGTGCCAGCAGCTTTTCCCAACCCTCTTACGAGCAGTACTTC
clone_size: medium-sized
v_call: TRBV7-8
j_call: TRBJ2-7
d_call: .

cdr3_aa: CASSYSRGEQYF
cdr3_nt: TGTGCCAGCAGTTACTCCCGAGGGGAGCAGTACTTC
clone_size: medium-sized
v_call: TRBV6-2/TRBV6-3
j_call: TRBJ2-7
d_call: .